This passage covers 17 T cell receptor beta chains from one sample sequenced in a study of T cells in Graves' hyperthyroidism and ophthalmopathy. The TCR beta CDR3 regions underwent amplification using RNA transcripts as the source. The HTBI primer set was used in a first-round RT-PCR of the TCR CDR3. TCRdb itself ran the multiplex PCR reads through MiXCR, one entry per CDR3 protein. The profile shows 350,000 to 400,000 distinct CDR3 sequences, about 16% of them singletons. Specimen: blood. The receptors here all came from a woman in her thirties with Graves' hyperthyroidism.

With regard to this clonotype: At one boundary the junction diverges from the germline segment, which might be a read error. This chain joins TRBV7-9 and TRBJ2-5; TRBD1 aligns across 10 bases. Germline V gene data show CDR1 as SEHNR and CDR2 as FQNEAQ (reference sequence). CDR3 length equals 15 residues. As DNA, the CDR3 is TGTGCCAGCAGCCCCCAGGACAGGGGGAGGGAGATCCAGTACTTC. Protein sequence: CASSPQDRGREIQYF. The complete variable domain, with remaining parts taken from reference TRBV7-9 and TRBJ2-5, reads DTGVSQNPRHKITKRGQNVTFRCDPISEHNRLYWYRQTLGQGPEFLTYFQNEAQLEKSRLLSDRFSAERPKGSFSTLEIQRTEQGDSAMYLCASSPQDRGREIQYFGPGTRLLVL.

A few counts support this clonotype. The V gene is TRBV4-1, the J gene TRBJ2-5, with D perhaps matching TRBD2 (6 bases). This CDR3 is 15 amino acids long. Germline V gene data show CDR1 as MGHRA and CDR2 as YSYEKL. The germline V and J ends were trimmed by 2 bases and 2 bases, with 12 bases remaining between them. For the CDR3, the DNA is TGCGCCAGCAGCCAATTGACTAGAAGACAAGAGACCCAGTACTTC. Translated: CASSQLTRRQETQYF.

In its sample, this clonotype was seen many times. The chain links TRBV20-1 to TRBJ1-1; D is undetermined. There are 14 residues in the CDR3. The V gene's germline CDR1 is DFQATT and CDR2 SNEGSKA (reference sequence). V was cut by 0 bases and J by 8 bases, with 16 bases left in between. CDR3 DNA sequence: TGCAGTGCTAGAGAAGGAGGGCCCAGGACGGAAGCTTTCTTT. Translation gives CSAREGGPRTEAFF.

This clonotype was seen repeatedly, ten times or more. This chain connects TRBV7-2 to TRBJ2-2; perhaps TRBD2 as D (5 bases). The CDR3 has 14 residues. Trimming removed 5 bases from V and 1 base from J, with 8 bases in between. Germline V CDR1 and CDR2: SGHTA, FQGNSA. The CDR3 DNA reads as TGTGCCAGCAGCCCCAGCGGGAACACCGGGGAGCTGTTTTTT. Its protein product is CASSPSGNTGELFF.

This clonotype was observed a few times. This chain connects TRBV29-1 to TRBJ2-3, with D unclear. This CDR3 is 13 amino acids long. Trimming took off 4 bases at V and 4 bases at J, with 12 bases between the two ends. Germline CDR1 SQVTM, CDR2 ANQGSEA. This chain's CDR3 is CSVAGSRADTQYF. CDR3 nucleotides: TGCAGCGTTGCCGGGTCTCGGGCAGATACGCAGTATTTT.

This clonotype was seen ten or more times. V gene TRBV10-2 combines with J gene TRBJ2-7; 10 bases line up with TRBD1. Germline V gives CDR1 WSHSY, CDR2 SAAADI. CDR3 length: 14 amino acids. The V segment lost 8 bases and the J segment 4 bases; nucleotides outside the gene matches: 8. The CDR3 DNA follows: TGCGCCAGCGGACTCGGACAGGGGGGTTACGAGCAGTACTTC. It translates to CASGLGQGGYEQYF.

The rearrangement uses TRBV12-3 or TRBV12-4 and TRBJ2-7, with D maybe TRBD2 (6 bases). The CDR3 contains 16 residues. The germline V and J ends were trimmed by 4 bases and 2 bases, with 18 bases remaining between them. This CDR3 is CASSYSLSGSPYEQYF. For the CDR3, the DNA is TGTGCCAGCAGTTACTCCCTCAGCGGGTCACCCTACGAGCAGTACTTC.

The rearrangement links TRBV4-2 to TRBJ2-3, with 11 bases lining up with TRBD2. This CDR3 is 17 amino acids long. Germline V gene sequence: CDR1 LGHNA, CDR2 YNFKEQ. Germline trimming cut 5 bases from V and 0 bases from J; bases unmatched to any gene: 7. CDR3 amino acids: CASSRGTSGDSTDTQYF. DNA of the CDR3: TGTGCCAGCAGCAGGGGGACTAGCGGAGATAGCACAGATACGCAGTATTTT.

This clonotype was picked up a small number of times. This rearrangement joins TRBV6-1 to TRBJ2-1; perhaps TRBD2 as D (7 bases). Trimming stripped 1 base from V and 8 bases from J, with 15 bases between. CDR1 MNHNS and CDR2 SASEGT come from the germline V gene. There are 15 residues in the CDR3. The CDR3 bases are TGTGCCAGCAGTGAAGGGGGGCTAGCGGTTTATGAGCAGTTCTTC. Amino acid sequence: CASSEGGLAVYEQFF.

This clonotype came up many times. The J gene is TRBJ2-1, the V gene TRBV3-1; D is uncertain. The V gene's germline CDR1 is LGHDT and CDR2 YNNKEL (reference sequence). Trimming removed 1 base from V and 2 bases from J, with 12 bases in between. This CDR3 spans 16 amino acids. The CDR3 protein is CASSQGLLDPYNEQFF. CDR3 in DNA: TGTGCCAGCAGCCAAGGATTGCTAGATCCCTACAATGAGCAGTTCTTC.

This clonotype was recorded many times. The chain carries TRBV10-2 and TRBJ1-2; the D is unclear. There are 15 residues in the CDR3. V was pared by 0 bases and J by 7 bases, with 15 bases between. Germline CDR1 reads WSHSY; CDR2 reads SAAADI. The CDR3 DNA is TGCGCCAGCAGTGAGTCGGCCGACGGCGTGAGTGGCTACACCTTC. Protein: CASSESADGVSGYTF.

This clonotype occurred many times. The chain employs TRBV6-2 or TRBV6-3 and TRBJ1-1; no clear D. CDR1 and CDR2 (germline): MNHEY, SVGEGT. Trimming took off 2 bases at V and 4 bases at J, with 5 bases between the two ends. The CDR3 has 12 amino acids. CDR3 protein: CASSYPSTEAFF. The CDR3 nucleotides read TGTGCCAGCAGTTACCCGTCCACTGAAGCTTTCTTT.

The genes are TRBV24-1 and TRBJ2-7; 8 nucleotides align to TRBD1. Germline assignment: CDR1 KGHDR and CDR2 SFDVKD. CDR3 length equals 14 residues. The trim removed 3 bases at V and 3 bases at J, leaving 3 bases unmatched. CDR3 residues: CATSDRGQGYEQYF. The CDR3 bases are TGTGCCACCAGTGATCGAGGACAGGGCTACGAGCAGTACTTC.

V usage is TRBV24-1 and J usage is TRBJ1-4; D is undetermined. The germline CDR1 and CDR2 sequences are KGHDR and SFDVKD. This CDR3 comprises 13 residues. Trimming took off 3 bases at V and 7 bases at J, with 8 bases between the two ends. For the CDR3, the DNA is TGTGCCACCAGTGATGGGTTTAGTGAAAAACTGTTTTTT. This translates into CATSDGFSEKLFF.

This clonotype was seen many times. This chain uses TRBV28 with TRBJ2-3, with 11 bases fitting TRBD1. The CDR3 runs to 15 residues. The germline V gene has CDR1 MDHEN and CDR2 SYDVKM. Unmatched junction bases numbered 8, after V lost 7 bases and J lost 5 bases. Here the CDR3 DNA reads TGTGCCAGCACCCGGACAGGGGGCTTTGGAGATACGCAGTATTTT. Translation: CASTRTGGFGDTQYF.

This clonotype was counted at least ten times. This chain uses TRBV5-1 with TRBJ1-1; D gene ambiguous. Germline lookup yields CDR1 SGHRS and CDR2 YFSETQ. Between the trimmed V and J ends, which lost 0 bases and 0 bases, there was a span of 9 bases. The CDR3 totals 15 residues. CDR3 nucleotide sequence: TGCGCCAGCAGCTTGGGTAAGCTTCTGAACACTGAAGCTTTCTTT. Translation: CASSLGKLLNTEAFF.

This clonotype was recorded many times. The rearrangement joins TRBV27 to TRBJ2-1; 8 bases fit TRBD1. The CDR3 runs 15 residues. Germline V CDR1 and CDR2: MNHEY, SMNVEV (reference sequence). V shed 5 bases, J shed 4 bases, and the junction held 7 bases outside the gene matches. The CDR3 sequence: CASSIQGAAYNEQFF. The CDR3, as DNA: TGTGCCAGCAGTATTCAGGGGGCGGCTTACAATGAGCAGTTCTTC.